One and the same sample provided the 4 T cell receptor beta chains below, sequenced in a study of Ad26.COV2.S vaccination and SARS-CoV-2 variants (dated by TCRdb to 2020 to 2022). Receptor libraries were prepared by the immunoSEQ multiplex PCR assay. Held by TCRdb, this immuneACCESS table contains in-frame sequences only and omits some clones. Under half of the omission traces to an unresolved V gene where checked; the cause of the rest is unknown. The sample table records around 240,000 clones; roughly 90% of these occur just once. Jointly, the top ten make up around 11% of the sample. Per the publication, the treatment or condition label means: 15 to 20 received Ad26.COV2.S at low or high dose, single or two shots; about five received placebo; per-sample allocation not given. For vaccine and placebo recipients, the sequenced repertoires came from samples collected on day 63 after the first injection.

Source: peripheral blood, taken in a trial of Ad26.COV2.S vaccine versus placebo. Receptor source: a person between 18 and 65 years old who received the Ad26.COV2.S COVID-19 vaccine or a placebo.

The V and J genes are TRBV28 and TRBJ2-1, with 7 bases matching TRBD1. Trimming took 6 bases from V and 3 from J; bases not matched to a gene: 8. The CDR3 is 15 residues long. CDR1 MDHEN and CDR2 SYDVKM come from the germline V gene. In DNA, the CDR3 is TGTGCCAGCAGCGCACCGGGACAGAGCTACAATGAGCAGTTCTTC. It is translated as CASSAPGQSYNEQFF.

J is TRBJ1-2 and V is TRBV4-3; D gene ambiguous. Trimming cost V 4 bases and J 2 bases, with 14 bases left between them. There are 15 residues in the CDR3. The germline V gene encodes CDR1 LGHNA and CDR2 YSLEER. Here the CDR3 reads CASSRQPGQNYGYTF. For the CDR3, the DNA is TGCGCCAGCAGCCGCCAACCCGGGCAAAACTATGGCTACACCTTC.

This sequence joins TRBV9 and TRBJ2-7; possible D gene TRBD1, 5 bases. From germline, CDR1 is SGDLS and CDR2 YYNGEE. CDR3 length equals 14 residues. V was clipped by 0 bases and J by 5 bases, with 12 bases between them. The CDR3 DNA is TGTGCCAGCAGCGTAGATCCAGGGAAGGACGAGCAGTACTTC. Protein sequence: CASSVDPGKDEQYF.

The rearrangement joins TRBV9 to TRBJ2-1; a weak D match, TRBD2 (6 bases). CDR3 size: 15 residues. The V gene's germline CDR1 is SGDLS and CDR2 YYNGEE. Trimming took 3 bases from V and 9 from J, leaving 19 bases between them. CDR3 sequence reads: CASSAVEGWVGEQFF. CDR3 sequence (DNA): TGTGCCAGCAGCGCTGTGGAGGGATGGGTTGGTGAGCAGTTCTTC.